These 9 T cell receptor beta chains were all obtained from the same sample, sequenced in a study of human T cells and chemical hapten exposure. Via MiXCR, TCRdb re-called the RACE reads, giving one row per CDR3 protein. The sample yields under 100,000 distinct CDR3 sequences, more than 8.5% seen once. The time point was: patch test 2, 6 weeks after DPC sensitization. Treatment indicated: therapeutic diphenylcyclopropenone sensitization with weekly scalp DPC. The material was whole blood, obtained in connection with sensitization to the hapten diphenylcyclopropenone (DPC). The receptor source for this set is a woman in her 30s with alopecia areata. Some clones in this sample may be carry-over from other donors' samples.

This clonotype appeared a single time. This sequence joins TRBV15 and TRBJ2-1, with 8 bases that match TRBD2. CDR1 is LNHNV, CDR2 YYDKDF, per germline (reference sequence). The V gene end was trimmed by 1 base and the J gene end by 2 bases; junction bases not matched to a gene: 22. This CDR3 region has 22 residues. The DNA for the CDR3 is TGTGCCACCAGCAGAGGTTTTTTAAGCGGGACTAGGGGGAGGGAACCCTACAATGAGCAGTTCTTC. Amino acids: CATSRGFLSGTRGREPYNEQFF.

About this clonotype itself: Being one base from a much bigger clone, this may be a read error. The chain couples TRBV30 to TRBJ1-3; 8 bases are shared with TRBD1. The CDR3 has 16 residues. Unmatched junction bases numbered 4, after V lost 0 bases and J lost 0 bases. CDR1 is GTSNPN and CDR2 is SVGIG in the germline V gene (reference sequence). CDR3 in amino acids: CAWSVGQVNSGNTIYF. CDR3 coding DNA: TGTGCCTGGAGTGTGGGACAGGTGAACTCTGGAAACACCATATATTTT.

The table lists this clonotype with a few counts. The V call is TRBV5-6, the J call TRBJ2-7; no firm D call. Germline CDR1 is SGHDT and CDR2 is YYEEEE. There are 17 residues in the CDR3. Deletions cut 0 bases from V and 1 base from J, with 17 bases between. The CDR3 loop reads CASSLATIGRASYEQYF. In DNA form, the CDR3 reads TGTGCCAGCAGCTTGGCCACAATTGGACGAGCTTCCTACGAGCAGTACTTC. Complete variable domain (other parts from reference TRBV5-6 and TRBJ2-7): DAGVTQSPTHLIKTRGQQVTLRCSPKSGHDTVSWYQQALGQGPQFIFQYYEEEERQRGNFPDRFSGHQFPNYSSELNVNALLLGDSALYLCASSLATIGRASYEQYFGPGTRLTVT.

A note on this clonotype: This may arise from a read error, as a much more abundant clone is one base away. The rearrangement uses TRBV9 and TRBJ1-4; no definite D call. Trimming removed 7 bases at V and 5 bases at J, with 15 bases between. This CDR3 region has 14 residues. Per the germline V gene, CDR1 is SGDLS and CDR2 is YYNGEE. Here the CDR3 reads CASCGRPENEKLFF. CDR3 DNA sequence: TGTGCCAGCTGCGGACGACCGGAAAATGAAAAACTGTTTTTT.

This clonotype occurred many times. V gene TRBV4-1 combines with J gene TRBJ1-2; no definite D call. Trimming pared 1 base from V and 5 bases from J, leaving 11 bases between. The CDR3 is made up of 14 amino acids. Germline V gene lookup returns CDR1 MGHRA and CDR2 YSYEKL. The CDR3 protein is CASSQGLVTYGYTF. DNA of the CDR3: TGCGCCAGCAGCCAAGGTTTGGTGACGTATGGCTACACCTTC.

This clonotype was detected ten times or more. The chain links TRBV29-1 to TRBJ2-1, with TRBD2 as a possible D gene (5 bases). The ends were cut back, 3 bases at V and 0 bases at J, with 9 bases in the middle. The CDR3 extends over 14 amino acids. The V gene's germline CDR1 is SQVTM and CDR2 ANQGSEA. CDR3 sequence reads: CSVEVASSYNEQFF. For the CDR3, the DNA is TGCAGCGTTGAGGTAGCGAGCTCCTACAATGAGCAGTTCTTC.

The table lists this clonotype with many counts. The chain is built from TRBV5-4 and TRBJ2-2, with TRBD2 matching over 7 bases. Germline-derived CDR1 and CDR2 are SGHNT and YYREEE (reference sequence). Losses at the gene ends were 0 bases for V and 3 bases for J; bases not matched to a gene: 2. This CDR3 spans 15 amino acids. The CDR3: CASSLELAHTGELFF. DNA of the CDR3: TGTGCCAGCAGCTTGGAACTAGCGCACACCGGGGAGCTGTTTTTT.

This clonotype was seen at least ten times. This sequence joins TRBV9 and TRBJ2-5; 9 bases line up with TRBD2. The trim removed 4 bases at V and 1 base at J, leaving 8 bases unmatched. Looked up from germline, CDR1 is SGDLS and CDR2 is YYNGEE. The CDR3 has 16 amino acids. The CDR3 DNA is TGTGCCAGCAGCACAGGAGCGGGGGGCCTCCAAGAGACCCAGTACTTC. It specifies CASSTGAGGLQETQYF.

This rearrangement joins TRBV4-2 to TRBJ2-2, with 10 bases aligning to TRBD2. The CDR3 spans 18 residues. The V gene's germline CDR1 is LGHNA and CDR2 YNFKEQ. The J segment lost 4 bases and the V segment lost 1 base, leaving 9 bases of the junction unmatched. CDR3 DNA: TGTGCCAGCAGCCAAGTCGGCGGACTAGCGGATAGCACCGGGGAGCTGTTTTTT. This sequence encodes CASSQVGGLADSTGELFF.